These 32 T cell receptor beta chains were sequenced from one sample in a study of T cell changes during pregnancy in multiple sclerosis. Only in-frame clones appear in the TCRdb table, and some are missing; sequencing was by immunoSEQ multiplex PCR. The data contain tens of thousands of clones, roughly 93% of them seen just once; the ten biggest clones take up 1.4%. Sequencing was performed on peripheral blood, taken in the third trimester of pregnancy. These TCRs come from a female donor with multiple sclerosis, enrolled in a pregnancy study.

This clone has a handful of counts. The genes are TRBV6-4 and TRBJ1-6; a possible D gene is TRBD1 (6 bases). This CDR3 has 13 residues. Germline CDR1 is MRHNA and CDR2 is SNTAGT. Trimming cost V 8 bases and J 6 bases, with 11 bases left between them. The CDR3 bases are TGTGCCAGCTCGACAGGCTTTAATTCACCCCTCCACTTT. Translated, it gives CASSTGFNSPLHF.

The chain joins TRBV6-1 to TRBJ2-3, with D hard to call. The CDR3 extends over 12 amino acids. CDR1 and CDR2 from the germline V gene are MNHNS and SASEGT. V gave up 7 bases and J gave up 7 bases, with 12 bases separating them. The CDR3 loop reads CASITAGNTQYF. CDR3 sequence (DNA): TGTGCCAGCATTACGGCAGGTAATACGCAGTATTTT.

The J gene is TRBJ1-5, the V gene TRBV5-1; D remains ambiguous. The CDR3 loop spans 13 amino acids. V shed 4 bases and J shed 8 bases, with 13 bases lying between them. CDR1 and CDR2 (germline): SGHRS, YFSETQ. Written as DNA, the CDR3 is TGCGCCAGCAGCCCTAGGGTGGGAGAGCCCCAGCATTTT. As protein: CASSPRVGEPQHF. The full variable domain, its missing parts supplied by reference TRBV5-1 and TRBJ1-5, is KAGVTQTPRYLIKTRGQQVTLSCSPISGHRSVSWYQQTPGQGLQFLFEYFSETQRNKGNFPGRFSGRQFSNSRSEMNVSTLELGDSALYLCASSPRVGEPQHFGDGTRLSIL.

This clone was observed a handful of times. The rearrangement links TRBV5-1 to TRBJ2-1; 11 nucleotides align to TRBD2. Per the germline V gene, CDR1 is SGHRS and CDR2 is YFSETQ. After removal of 0 bases from V and 6 bases from J, the junction contained 5 bases not matched to a gene. The CDR3 has 16 residues. DNA of the CDR3: TGCGCCAGCAGCTTGGATCCTAGCGGGGGGCTCAATGAGCAGTTCTTC. Translation: CASSLDPSGGLNEQFF. Using reference TRBV5-1 and TRBJ2-1 for the parts outside the CDR3, the full variable domain is KAGVTQTPRYLIKTRGQQVTLSCSPISGHRSVSWYQQTPGQGLQFLFEYFSETQRNKGNFPGRFSGRQFSNSRSEMNVSTLELGDSALYLCASSLDPSGGLNEQFFGPGTRLTVL.

The chain has TRBV6-6 and TRBJ1-1; D unclear. Germline V CDR1 and CDR2: MNHNY, SVGAGI (reference sequence). The CDR3 is made up of 13 amino acids. V dropped 6 bases and J dropped 6 bases, with 14 bases sitting between them. The CDR3 loop is CASSLKREAEAFF. The CDR3 nucleotides are TGTGCCAGCAGCCTAAAAAGGGAGGCTGAAGCTTTCTTT.

The chain has TRBV7-9 and TRBJ2-1, with TRBD2 matching over 11 bases. V lost 5 bases and J lost 5; bases outside the gene matches: 2. The CDR3 length is 14 residues. Germline V gives CDR1 SEHNR, CDR2 FQNEAQ (reference sequence). The CDR3 DNA follows: TGTGCCAGCAGCGTGGGACTAGCGGACAATGAGCAGTTCTTC. This codes for CASSVGLADNEQFF.

This clone was seen only once. The V gene is TRBV6-5, the J gene TRBJ1-5; possibly TRBD1 for D (6 bases). V lost 6 bases and J 2 bases, leaving 14 bases between the germline ends. The CDR3 totals 15 residues. Germline CDR1 is MNHEY and CDR2 is SVGAGI. CDR3 protein: CASRGGGAGNQPQHF. CDR3 in DNA: TGTGCCAGCAGAGGGGGGGGCGCGGGCAATCAGCCCCAGCATTTT.

The rearrangement uses TRBV7-9 and TRBJ1-3; D unclear. The length of the CDR3 is 14 residues. V lost 5 bases, J lost 0 bases, and 8 bases lay in between. CDR1 SEHNR and CDR2 FQNEAQ come from the germline V gene (reference sequence). The CDR3 bases are TGTGCCAGCAGCCCAGGCAGCTCTGGAAACACCATATATTTT. Translated: CASSPGSSGNTIYF.

The chain joins TRBV30 to TRBJ1-6; possibly TRBD1 for D (5 bases). V was cut by 6 bases and J by 4 bases, with 16 bases left in between. The CDR3 has 15 residues. The germline V gene has CDR1 GTSNPN and CDR2 SVGIG (reference sequence). The CDR3 is CACRTAGGYNSPLHF. CDR3 bases: TGTGCCTGCCGTACAGCGGGGGGATATAATTCACCCCTCCACTTT.

The chain is built from TRBV28 and TRBJ2-4; 7 nucleotides agree with TRBD1. This CDR3 comprises 14 residues. V shed 8 bases and J 12 bases; nucleotides not matched to a gene: 16. Germline-derived CDR1 and CDR2 are MDHEN and SYDVKM. The CDR3 is CASGPTGIEVSQYF. For the CDR3, the DNA is TGTGCCAGCGGCCCGACAGGGATTGAAGTTTCTCAGTACTTC.

The chain links TRBV6-5 to TRBJ1-1, with unresolved D. The CDR3 spans 12 residues. Germline CDR1 reads MNHEY; CDR2 reads SVGAGI. V was trimmed by 6 bases and J by 4 bases, leaving 9 bases between them. The CDR3 is CASSLIVTEAFF. Written as DNA, the CDR3 is TGTGCCAGCAGCCTAATCGTCACTGAAGCTTTCTTT.

This clone occurred once. The chain joins TRBV5-4 to TRBJ1-6; D unresolved. V was pared by 0 bases and J by 6 bases, with 7 bases between. This CDR3 region has 14 residues. From germline, CDR1 is SGHNT and CDR2 YYREEE (reference sequence). CDR3 amino acids: CASSLVAGNSPLHF. Here the CDR3 DNA reads TGTGCCAGCAGCTTGGTAGCGGGTAATTCACCCCTCCACTTT.

The chain is built from TRBV18 and TRBJ2-7; 10 bases fit TRBD1. Germline V lookup: CDR1 KGHSH, CDR2 LQKENI. The trim removed 3 bases at V and 0 bases at J, leaving 2 bases unmatched. The CDR3 contains 15 residues. The CDR3 nucleotides read TGTGCCAGCTCACCGGGGACAGGGGCCTCCTACGAGCAGTACTTC. It codes for CASSPGTGASYEQYF.

This sequence joins TRBV2 and TRBJ1-4; D unclear. The CDR3 sequence is 14 residues long. Trimming removed 4 bases at V and 5 bases at J, with 11 bases between. Germline values: CDR1 SNHLY, CDR2 FYNNEI. In DNA, the CDR3 is TGTGCCAGCAGTGTTGTCAGGATGAATGAAAAACTGTTTTTT. Its translation is CASSVVRMNEKLFF. Full variable domain (remainder filled in from reference TRBV2 and TRBJ1-4): EPEVTQTPSHQVTQMGQEVILRCVPISNHLYFYWYRQILGQKVEFLVSFYNNEISEKSEIFDDQFSVERPDGSNFTLKIRSTKLEDSAMYFCASSVVRMNEKLFFGSGTQLSVL.

This chain joins TRBV10-3 and TRBJ1-2, with D unresolved. With 3 bases removed from V and 5 bases from J, the gap between germline ends came to 4 bases. The CDR3 consists of 11 residues. CDR1 is ENHRY, CDR2 SYGVKD, per germline. CDR3 residues: CAISDLYGYTF. The CDR3 coding sequence is TGTGCCATCAGTGACCTGTATGGCTACACCTTC.

This clone appeared once. The chain links TRBV18 to TRBJ2-2; D is perhaps TRBD1 (5 bases). The CDR3 is 16 residues long. The ends were cut back, 5 bases at V and 0 bases at J, with 13 bases in the middle. CDR1 KGHSH and CDR2 LQKENI come from the germline V gene. CDR3 region: CASSINRIANTGELFF. CDR3 DNA sequence: TGTGCCAGCTCAATAAACAGGATAGCGAACACCGGGGAGCTGTTTTTT.

V usage is TRBV10-3 and J usage is TRBJ2-7, with a possible D match to TRBD2 (5 bases). CDR1 is ENHRY and CDR2 is SYGVKD in the germline V gene. With 7 bases removed from V and 4 bases from J, the gap between germline ends came to 14 bases. This CDR3 spans 13 amino acids. The DNA of the CDR3 is TGTGCCATCACCCAGAGGGTGGGGTACGAGCAGTACTTC. This codes for CAITQRVGYEQYF.

The count of this clone is one. The chain couples TRBV6-6 to TRBJ1-2; 10 bases line up with TRBD1. The CDR3 extends over 15 amino acids. Germline CDR1 and CDR2: MNHNY and SVGAGI (reference sequence). The ends lost 7 bases at V and 4 bases at J; junction bases unmatched: 9. CDR3 protein: CASNVGTGVPYGYTF. The CDR3 DNA reads as TGTGCCAGCAATGTGGGGACAGGGGTTCCCTATGGCTACACCTTC.

This clone has only one observation. The rearrangement links TRBV5-1 to TRBJ1-2, with a tentative D call TRBD1 (6 bases). With 4 bases removed from V and 7 bases from J, the gap between germline ends came to 14 bases. The CDR3 is 13 amino acids. CDR1 and CDR2 (germline): SGHRS, YFSETQ. DNA for the CDR3: TGCGCCAGCAGCCTACAGGGTTATGCTGGCTACACCTTC. Translated: CASSLQGYAGYTF.

The chain carries TRBV12-1 and TRBJ1-5. TRBV12-1 is a recognized pseudogene. CDR3 length equals 13 residues. The CDR3 coding sequence is TGTGCCAGCAGCTTTAACTCCAATCAGCCCCAGCATTTT. This sequence encodes CASSFNSNQPQHF.

The V call is TRBV30, the J call TRBJ2-3; 7 nucleotides agree with TRBD2. The CDR3 length is 13 residues. The trim removed 8 bases at V and 2 bases at J, leaving 7 bases unmatched. Germline values: CDR1 GTSNPN, CDR2 SVGIG (reference sequence). The CDR3 sequence: CAKRDYITDTQYF. DNA of the CDR3: TGTGCCAAACGGGACTATATCACAGATACGCAGTATTTT.

J is TRBJ2-7 and V is TRBV6-7, with 7 bases that match TRBD1. TRBV6-7 qualifies as an ORF whose function is uncertain. This CDR3 comprises 15 residues. Trimming took 2 bases from V and 5 from J; bases not matched to a gene: 9. The CDR3 DNA reads TGTGCCAGCAGTTACAAGGGACAGAGGAAGGACGAGCAGTACTTC. It specifies CASSYKGQRKDEQYF.

The V call is TRBV7-9, the J call TRBJ2-1; 11 bases agree with TRBD2. The ends lost 5 bases at V and 4 bases at J; junction bases unmatched: 4. CDR3 length: 15 residues. Germline assignment: CDR1 SEHNR and CDR2 FQNEAQ (reference sequence). The CDR3 is CASSASGGHYNEQFF. The CDR3 nucleotides read TGTGCCAGCAGCGCTAGCGGGGGGCATTACAATGAGCAGTTCTTC. The full variable domain, with the rest looked up from reference TRBV7-9 and TRBJ2-1, is DTGVSQNPRHKITKRGQNVTFRCDPISEHNRLYWYRQTLGQGPEFLTYFQNEAQLEKSRLLSDRFSAERPKGSFSTLEIQRTEQGDSAMYLCASSASGGHYNEQFFGPGTRLTVL.

This clone has a single count. CDR3 nucleotides: TGTGCCAGCAGCTTCTTAGGAGGCGCCTTTCTCACAGATACGCAGTATTTT. The encoded protein is CASSFLGGAFLTDTQYF. The chain joins TRBV7-9 to TRBJ2-3; tentative D call: TRBD2 (5 bases). CDR1 is SEHNR and CDR2 is FQNEAQ in the germline V gene (reference sequence). The CDR3 has 17 residues. Trimming removed 3 bases from V and 2 bases from J, with 18 bases in between.

The chain is built from TRBV5-1 and TRBJ2-5, with 8 bases that match TRBD2. The J segment lost 2 bases and the V segment lost 3 bases, leaving 9 bases of the junction unmatched. The CDR3 extends over 16 amino acids. Germline V gives CDR1 SGHRS, CDR2 YFSETQ. This CDR3 is CASSSDPAGAQETQYF. The CDR3 DNA sequence: TGCGCCAGCAGCTCAGATCCAGCGGGGGCTCAAGAGACCCAGTACTTC.

The CDR3 is CASSLGLSGGANEQFF. As DNA, the CDR3 is TGTGCCAGCAGCCTAGGACTAAGCGGGGGGGCGAATGAGCAGTTCTTC. The chain carries TRBV7-9 and TRBJ2-1, with 10 bases matching TRBD2. CDR1 SEHNR and CDR2 FQNEAQ come from the germline V gene (reference sequence). The V gene end was trimmed by 5 bases and the J gene end by 7 bases; junction bases not matched to a gene: 11. The CDR3 has 16 amino acids.

V is TRBV4-3 and J is TRBJ1-1; D is perhaps TRBD1 (6 bases). The V end was cut by 4 bases, the J end by 6 bases, with 24 bases between. CDR3 length: 17 amino acids. CDR1 LGHNA and CDR2 YSLEER come from the germline V gene. The CDR3 bases are TGCGCCAGCAGCCCCCTTAAGGAGGGGGGGGTGCCCGCTGAAGCTTTCTTT. Protein: CASSPLKEGGVPAEAFF.

The table lists this clone with a few counts. This chain connects TRBV5-1 to TRBJ1-6; 7 bases are a match to TRBD1. V was pared by 4 bases and J by 10 bases, with 8 bases of the junction left unmatched. The CDR3 totals 14 residues. In germline, CDR1 is SGHRS, CDR2 YFSETQ. In nucleotides, the CDR3 is TGCGCCAGCAGCACTCAGACAGGGAACTCACCCCTCCACTTT. Protein: CASSTQTGNSPLHF.

This chain links TRBV19 with TRBJ1-3; 8 bases agree with TRBD1. V lost 5 bases to trimming and J lost 4 bases; unmatched junction nucleotides: 10. Germline-derived CDR1 and CDR2 are LNHDA and SQIVND (reference sequence). The CDR3 has 16 residues. DNA for the CDR3: TGTGCCAGTAGTCATATCCCTGGGACAGGAGGAAACACCATATATTTT. This translates into CASSHIPGTGGNTIYF.

The rearrangement links TRBV2 to TRBJ1-1; TRBD1 is a possible D gene (6 bases). Germline lookup yields CDR1 SNHLY and CDR2 FYNNEI. The CDR3 is 14 residues long. The germline V and J ends were trimmed by 8 bases and 1 base, with 14 bases remaining between them. The CDR3 bases are TGTGCCAGCGGAGGGGAGGGGGGGAACACTGAAGCTTTCTTT. Its protein product is CASGGEGGNTEAFF. Full variable domain (rest looked up from reference TRBV2 and TRBJ1-1): EPEVTQTPSHQVTQMGQEVILRCVPISNHLYFYWYRQILGQKVEFLVSFYNNEISEKSEIFDDQFSVERPDGSNFTLKIRSTKLEDSAMYFCASGGEGGNTEAFFGQGTRLTVV.

The genes are TRBV7-8 and TRBJ1-1; a weak D match, TRBD1 (6 bases). The CDR3 consists of 14 residues. Germline CDR1 SGHVS, CDR2 FQNEAQ. Trimming removed 2 bases from V and 10 bases from J, with 17 bases in between. CDR3: CASSLRTEGYGAFF. In DNA form, the CDR3 reads TGTGCCAGCAGCTTACGGACAGAGGGTTATGGAGCTTTCTTT.

This chain connects TRBV7-6 to TRBJ1-2; no clear D. The CDR3 covers 13 residues. Germline V gives CDR1 SGHVS, CDR2 FNYEAQ. The ends were cut back, 1 base at V and 2 bases at J, with 5 bases in the middle. CDR3 nucleotide sequence: TGTGCCAGCAGCTTAGGAGGGAACTATGGCTACACCTTC. Translating gives CASSLGGNYGYTF.